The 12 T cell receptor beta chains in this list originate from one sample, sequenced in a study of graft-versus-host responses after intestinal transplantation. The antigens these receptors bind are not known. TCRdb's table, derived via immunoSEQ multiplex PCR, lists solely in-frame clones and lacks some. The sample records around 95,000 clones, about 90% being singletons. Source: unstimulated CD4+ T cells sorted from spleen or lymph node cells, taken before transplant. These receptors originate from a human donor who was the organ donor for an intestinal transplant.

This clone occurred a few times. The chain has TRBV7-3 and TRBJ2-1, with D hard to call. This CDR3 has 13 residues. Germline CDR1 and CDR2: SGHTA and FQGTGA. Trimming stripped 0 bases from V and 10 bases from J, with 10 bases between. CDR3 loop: CASSLTWVGEQFF. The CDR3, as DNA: TGTGCCAGCAGCTTAACTTGGGTAGGGGAGCAGTTCTTC. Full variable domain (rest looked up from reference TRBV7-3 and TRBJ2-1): GAGVSQTPSNKVTEKGKYVELRCDPISGHTALYWYRQSLGQGPEFLIYFQGTGAADDSGLPNDRFFAVRPEGSVSTLKIQRTERGDSAVYLCASSLTWVGEQFFGPGTRLTVL.

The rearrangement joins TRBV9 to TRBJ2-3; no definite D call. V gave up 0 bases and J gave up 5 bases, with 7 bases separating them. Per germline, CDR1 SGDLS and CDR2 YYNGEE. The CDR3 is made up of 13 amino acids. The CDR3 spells CASSVGTGDTQYF. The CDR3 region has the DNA TGTGCCAGCAGCGTAGGAACGGGAGATACGCAGTATTTT. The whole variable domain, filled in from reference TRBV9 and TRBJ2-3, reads DSGVTQTPKHLITATGQRVTLRCSPRSGDLSVYWYQQSLDQGLQFLIQYYNGEERAKGNILERFSAQQFPDLHSELNLSSLELGDSALYFCASSVGTGDTQYFGPGTRLTVL.

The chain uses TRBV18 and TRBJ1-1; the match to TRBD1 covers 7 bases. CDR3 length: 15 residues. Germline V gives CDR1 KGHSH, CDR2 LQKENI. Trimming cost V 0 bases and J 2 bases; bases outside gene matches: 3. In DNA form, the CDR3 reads TGTGCCAGCTCACCACCTGGGACAGCTAACACTGAAGCTTTCTTT. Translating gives CASSPPGTANTEAFF.

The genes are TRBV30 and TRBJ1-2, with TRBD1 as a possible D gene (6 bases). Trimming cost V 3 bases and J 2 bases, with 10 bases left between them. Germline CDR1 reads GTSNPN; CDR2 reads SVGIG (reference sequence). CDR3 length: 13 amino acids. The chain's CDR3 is CAWRQGRNYGYTF. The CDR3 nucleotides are TGTGCCTGGAGGCAGGGGCGAAACTATGGCTACACCTTC.

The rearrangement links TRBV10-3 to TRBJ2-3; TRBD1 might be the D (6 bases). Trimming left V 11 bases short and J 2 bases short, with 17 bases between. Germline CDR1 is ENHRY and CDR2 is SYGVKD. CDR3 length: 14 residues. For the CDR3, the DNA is TGTGCCGTAGCCCAGGGGTTACCCACAGATACGCAGTATTTT. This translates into CAVAQGLPTDTQYF.

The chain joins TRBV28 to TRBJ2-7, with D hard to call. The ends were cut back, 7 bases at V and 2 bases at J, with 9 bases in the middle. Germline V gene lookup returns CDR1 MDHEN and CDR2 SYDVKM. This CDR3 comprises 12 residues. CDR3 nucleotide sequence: TGTGCCAGCAATAGAGTAACCTACGAGCAGTACTTC. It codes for CASNRVTYEQYF.

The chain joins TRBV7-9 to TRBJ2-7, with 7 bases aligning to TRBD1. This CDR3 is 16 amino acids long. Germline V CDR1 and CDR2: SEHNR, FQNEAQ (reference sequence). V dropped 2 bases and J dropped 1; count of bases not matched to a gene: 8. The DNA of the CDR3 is TGTGCCAGCAGCTTACCAGGGAGACAGGGTTCCTACGAGCAGTACTTC. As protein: CASSLPGRQGSYEQYF.

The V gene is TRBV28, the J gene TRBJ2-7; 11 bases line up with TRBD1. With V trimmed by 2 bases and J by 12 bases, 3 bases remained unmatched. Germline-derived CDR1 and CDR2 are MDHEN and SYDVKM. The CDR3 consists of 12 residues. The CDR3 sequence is CASSLGQGAWYF. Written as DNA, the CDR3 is TGTGCCAGCAGTTTAGGACAGGGGGCCTGGTACTTC.

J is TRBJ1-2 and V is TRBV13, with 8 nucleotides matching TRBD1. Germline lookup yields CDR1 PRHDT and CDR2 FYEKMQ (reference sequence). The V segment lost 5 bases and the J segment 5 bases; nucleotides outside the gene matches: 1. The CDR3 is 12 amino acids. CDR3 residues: CASSDRGYGYTF. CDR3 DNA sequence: TGTGCCAGCAGCGACAGGGGATATGGCTACACCTTC.

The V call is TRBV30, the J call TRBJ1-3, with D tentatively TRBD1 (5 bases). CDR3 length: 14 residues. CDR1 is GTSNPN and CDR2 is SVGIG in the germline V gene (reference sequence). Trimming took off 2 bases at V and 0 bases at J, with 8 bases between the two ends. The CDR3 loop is CAWSPDSSGNTIYF. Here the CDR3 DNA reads TGTGCCTGGAGTCCCGACAGCTCTGGAAACACCATATATTTT.

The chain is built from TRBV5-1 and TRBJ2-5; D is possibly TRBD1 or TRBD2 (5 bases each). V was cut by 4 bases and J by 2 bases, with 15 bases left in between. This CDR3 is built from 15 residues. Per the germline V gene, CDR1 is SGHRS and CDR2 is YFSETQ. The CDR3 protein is CASSPPLGRQETQYF. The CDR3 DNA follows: TGCGCCAGCAGCCCCCCCTTGGGACGACAAGAGACCCAGTACTTC. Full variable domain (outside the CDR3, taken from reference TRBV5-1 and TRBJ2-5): KAGVTQTPRYLIKTRGQQVTLSCSPISGHRSVSWYQQTPGQGLQFLFEYFSETQRNKGNFPGRFSGRQFSNSRSEMNVSTLELGDSALYLCASSPPLGRQETQYFGPGTRLLVL.

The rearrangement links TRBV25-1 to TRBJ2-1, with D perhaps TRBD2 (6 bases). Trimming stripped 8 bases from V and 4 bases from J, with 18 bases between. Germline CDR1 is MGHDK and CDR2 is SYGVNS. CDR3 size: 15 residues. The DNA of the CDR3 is TGTGCCAGCGTCCGGGACTCTCGAACTTACAATGAGCAGTTCTTC. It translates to CASVRDSRTYNEQFF. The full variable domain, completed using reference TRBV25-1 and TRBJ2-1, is EADIYQTPRYLVIGTGKKITLECSQTMGHDKMYWYQQDPGMELHLIHYSYGVNSTEKGDLSSESTVSRIRTEHFPLTLESARPSHTSQYLCASVRDSRTYNEQFFGPGTRLTVL.